The 11 T cell receptor beta chains in this list originate from one sample, sequenced in a study of OX40 agonist ivuxolimab in advanced cancers. Profiled with immunoSEQ multiplex PCR; TCRdb holds only in-frame clones, not every one. Among tens of thousands of clones, approximately 90% were seen once, and the ten largest hold 4% to 5%. The input for sequencing was CD4+ or CD8+ T cells sorted from blood, taken in a trial of the OX40 agonist ivuxolimab. These receptors were collected from an adult with an advanced solid tumor such as melanoma, head and neck, liver or kidney cancer.

The V and J genes are TRBV27 and TRBJ2-1, with 14 bases that match TRBD2. V dropped 8 bases and J dropped 0; count of bases not matched to a gene: 9. CDR1 and CDR2 (germline): MNHEY, SMNVEV (reference sequence). The CDR3 runs to 18 residues. CDR3 amino acids: CASASGTSGSPSYNEQFF. DNA of the CDR3: TGTGCCAGCGCCTCCGGGACTAGCGGGAGCCCCTCCTACAATGAGCAGTTCTTC.

The J gene is TRBJ1-2, the V gene TRBV19; maybe TRBD1 (5 bases). V was clipped by 4 bases and J by 2 bases, with 17 bases between them. The germline CDR1 and CDR2 sequences are LNHDA and SQIVND (reference sequence). There are 16 residues in the CDR3. CDR3 coding DNA: TGTGCCAGTAGTACCTGGCCGGGACGGAAGAACTATGGCTACACCTTC. It is translated as CASSTWPGRKNYGYTF.

The CDR3 region has the DNA TGTGCCAGCAGTTTAAAGGGGGCGTTTTACCCCTTCCACTTT. It translates to CASSLKGAFYPFHF. J is TRBJ1-6 and V is TRBV27, with 7 bases fitting TRBD1. This CDR3 is built from 14 residues. Germline V gene lookup returns CDR1 MNHEY and CDR2 SMNVEV (reference sequence). The junction had 12 bases not matched to a gene; V was cut back by 2 bases and J by 17 bases.

The rearrangement links TRBV29-1 to TRBJ2-1; D is ambiguous. The CDR3 spans 11 residues. Germline lookup yields CDR1 SQVTM and CDR2 ANQGSEA. The V and J ends lost 6 bases and 2 bases respectively, with 5 bases between them. In nucleotides, the CDR3 is TGCAGCGTAGATCCCTACAATGAGCAGTTCTTC. Its translation is CSVDPYNEQFF.

The chain joins TRBV12-1 to TRBJ1-2; the table gives TRBD1 as D, unverified against the DNA. TRBV12-1 is termed a pseudogene. CDR3 length: 17 residues. The CDR3 sequence: CASSFENTGGICYGYTF. In DNA form, the CDR3 reads TGTGCCAGCAGCTTTGAAAACACAGGGGGCATCTGCTATGGCTACACCTTC.

The chain is built from TRBV7-3 and TRBJ2-3, with 8 bases identical to TRBD2. This CDR3 has 18 amino acids. V was pared by 5 bases and J by 3 bases, with 16 bases of the junction left unmatched. Per the germline V gene, CDR1 is SGHTA and CDR2 is FQGTGA. The CDR3 nucleotides are TGTGCCAGCAGCCAAAGCGGCGTTAGCGGGAAGAGTACAGATACGCAGTATTTT. It codes for CASSQSGVSGKSTDTQYF.

The V and J genes are TRBV19 and TRBJ1-1; D is uncertain. The CDR3 loop spans 12 amino acids. Looked up from germline, CDR1 is LNHDA and CDR2 is SQIVND (reference sequence). The V end was cut by 5 bases, the J end by 7 bases, with 11 bases between. The CDR3 nucleotides are TGTGCCAGTAGTCCCGGGGTGCTTGAAGCTTTCTTT. It specifies CASSPGVLEAFF.

This chain links TRBV7-9 with TRBJ2-3; TRBD1 is a possible D gene (6 bases). The CDR3 extends over 15 amino acids. Per the germline V gene, CDR1 is SEHNR and CDR2 is FQNEAQ (reference sequence). V lost 8 bases, J lost 3 bases, and 18 bases lay in between. The CDR3 DNA reads as TGTGCCAGCCCTGGGGGCGTCGATGGGACAGATACGCAGTATTTT. It encodes CASPGGVDGTDTQYF.

Comments on this clone: In the same sample, other DNA sequences code for this CDR3. The rearrangement joins TRBV28 to TRBJ2-7; D gene ambiguous. Germline V gene lookup returns CDR1 MDHEN and CDR2 SYDVKM. The V end was cut by 11 bases, the J end by 9 bases, with 20 bases between. This CDR3 contains 12 residues. CDR3 bases: TGTGCCGCAGTTATTAGGATTCTTGGGCAGTACGTC. Translated: CAAVIRILGQYV.

This clone was seen more than once but under ten times. This rearrangement joins TRBV19 to TRBJ1-5; D perhaps matches TRBD1 (6 bases). The CDR3 is 16 amino acids. V gave up 0 bases and J gave up 6 bases, with 15 bases separating them. From germline, CDR1 is LNHDA and CDR2 SQIVND (reference sequence). Here the CDR3 DNA reads TGTGCCAGTAGTATAGATCGCAGCAGGGGAAGTCAGCCCCAGCATTTT. Residues: CASSIDRSRGSQPQHF.

The chain has TRBV29-1 and TRBJ2-1; D ambiguous. Germline lookup yields CDR1 SQVTM and CDR2 ANQGSEA. V dropped 3 bases and J dropped 7 bases, with 4 bases sitting between them. The CDR3 has 10 amino acids. Here the CDR3 DNA reads TGCAGCGTTGAGCAAAATGAGCAGTTCTTC. Its translation: CSVEQNEQFF.